Listed here are 11 T cell receptor beta chains from one sample, sequenced in a study of blood T cell repertoires in COVID-19. Sequenced by immunoSEQ multiplex PCR; TCRdb stores in-frame clones only, minus some. This table has about 56,000 clones, approximately 89% appearing once. Sequences were obtained from peripheral blood. The source is an older woman with COVID-19, enrolled during active disease.

The chain uses TRBV28 and TRBJ1-2; perhaps TRBD1 as D (6 bases). The CDR3 sequence is 12 residues long. The germline V gene encodes CDR1 MDHEN and CDR2 SYDVKM. Between the trimmed V and J ends, which lost 2 bases and 5 bases, there was a span of 6 bases. CDR3 bases: TGTGCCAGCAGTTTAGGACAGTATGGCTACACCTTC. Residues: CASSLGQYGYTF.

The chain is built from TRBV27 and TRBJ1-3, with 10 bases aligning to TRBD1. V lost 6 bases and J lost 4; bases outside the gene matches: 3. The CDR3 covers 14 residues. Germline V gene lookup returns CDR1 MNHEY and CDR2 SMNVEV (reference sequence). The CDR3 sequence is CASRRQGAGNTIYF. Written as DNA, the CDR3 is TGTGCCAGCAGGAGACAGGGGGCGGGAAACACCATATATTTT.

The chain joins TRBV7-2 to TRBJ2-5, with D possibly being TRBD1 (5 bases). The CDR3 contains 13 residues. Germline CDR1 SGHTA, CDR2 FQGNSA. Trimming cost V 2 bases and J 5 bases, with 9 bases left between them. CDR3 in amino acids: CASSLTGAETQYF. For the CDR3, the DNA is TGTGCCAGCAGCTTAACTGGGGCCGAGACCCAGTACTTC.

The rearrangement uses TRBV28 and TRBJ1-1; 8 nucleotides agree with TRBD1. The CDR3 consists of 15 residues. CDR1 is MDHEN and CDR2 is SYDVKM in the germline V gene. With 5 bases clipped from V and 5 bases from J, the junction kept 10 bases outside the gene matches. CDR3 nucleotide sequence: TGTGCCAGCAGTCCCCGGACAGGGCGGAGGACTGAAGCTTTCTTT. Residues: CASSPRTGRRTEAFF.

The J gene is TRBJ1-2, the V gene TRBV5-6; no clear D gene. V was cut by 1 base and J by 5 bases, with 9 bases left in between. This CDR3 region has 13 residues. The V gene's germline CDR1 is SGHDT and CDR2 YYEEEE. CDR3 bases: TGTGCCAGCAGCTTGCAACCGGGTTATGGCTACACCTTC. Amino acids: CASSLQPGYGYTF.

The gene calls are TRBV15 and TRBJ2-1; 9 bases map to TRBD1. From germline, CDR1 is LNHNV and CDR2 YYDKDF (reference sequence). The trim removed 1 base at V and 7 bases at J, leaving 8 bases unmatched. This CDR3 is built from 16 residues. The CDR3 bases are TGTGCCACCAGCAGAGGGACAGGGGATATACAGAATGAGCAGTTCTTC. Amino acid sequence: CATSRGTGDIQNEQFF.

The rearrangement joins TRBV7-2 to TRBJ2-6; D is uncertain. There are 14 residues in the CDR3. The germline gives CDR1 SGHTA, CDR2 FQGNSA. The V end lost 5 bases, the J end lost 1 base, and 6 bases lay between the germline ends. CDR3 bases: TGTGCCAGCAGCCCCCATTCTGGGGCCAACGTCCTGACTTTC. This encodes CASSPHSGANVLTF. Filled out from reference TRBV7-2 and TRBJ2-6, the complete variable domain reads GAGVSQSPSNKVTEKGKDVELRCDPISGHTALYWYRQSLGQGLEFLIYFQGNSAPDKSGLPSDRFSAERTGGSVSTLTIQRTQQEDSAVYLCASSPHSGANVLTFGAGSRLTVL.

As DNA, the CDR3 is TGTGCCAGTAGTATACAGGGACTAGCGGGAGGGACGAACACCGGGGAGCTGTTTTTT. It translates to CASSIQGLAGGTNTGELFF. J is TRBJ2-2 and V is TRBV19; 16 positions match TRBD2. Germline-derived CDR1 and CDR2 are LNHDA and SQIVND (reference sequence). V lost 2 bases, J lost 0 bases, and 3 bases stayed unmatched. The length of the CDR3 is 19 residues.

This clone was seen a single time. The V and J genes are TRBV7-8 and TRBJ2-5; 8 bases agree with TRBD1. Germline CDR1 and CDR2: SGHVS and FQNEAQ. The CDR3 extends over 16 amino acids. With V trimmed by 3 bases and J by 1 base, 7 bases remained unmatched. CDR3 sequence reads: CASSLMWTGTQETQYF. CDR3 DNA: TGTGCCAGCAGCTTGATGTGGACAGGGACCCAAGAGACCCAGTACTTC.

The chain is built from TRBV7-8 and TRBJ2-7; 9 bases fit TRBD1. Looked up from germline, CDR1 is SGHVS and CDR2 is FQNEAQ. V was pared by 4 bases and J by 4 bases, with 14 bases of the junction left unmatched. This CDR3 comprises 17 residues. CDR3: CASSSGSPGQGVYEQYF. CDR3 bases: TGTGCCAGCAGCTCTGGGTCCCCGGGACAGGGTGTTTACGAGCAGTACTTC. Looking up the rest from reference TRBV7-8 and TRBJ2-7 gives the full variable domain: GAGVSQSPRYKVAKRGQDVALRCDPISGHVSLFWYQQALGQGPEFLTYFQNEAQLDKSGLPSDRFFAERPEGSVSTLKIQRTQQEDSAVYLCASSSGSPGQGVYEQYFGPGTRLTVT.

This clone was recorded only once. The chain employs TRBV19 and TRBJ2-7; 9 bases agree with TRBD2. The CDR3 is made up of 14 amino acids. Germline-derived CDR1 and CDR2 are LNHDA and SQIVND (reference sequence). Unmatched junction bases numbered 6, after V lost 6 bases and J lost 3 bases. CDR3 DNA sequence: TGTGCCAGTAGCCTCGTAGCGGGGGTCTACGAGCAGTACTTC. It codes for CASSLVAGVYEQYF.